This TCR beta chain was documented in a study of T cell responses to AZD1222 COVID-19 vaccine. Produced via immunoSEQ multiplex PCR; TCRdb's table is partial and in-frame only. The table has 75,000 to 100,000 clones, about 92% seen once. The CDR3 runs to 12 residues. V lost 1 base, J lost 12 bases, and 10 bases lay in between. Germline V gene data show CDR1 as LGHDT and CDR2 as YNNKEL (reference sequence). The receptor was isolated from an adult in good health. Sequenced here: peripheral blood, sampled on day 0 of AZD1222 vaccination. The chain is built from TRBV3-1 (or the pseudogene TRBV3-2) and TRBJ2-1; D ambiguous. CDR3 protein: CASSQVGAGQFF. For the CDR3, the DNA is TGTGCCAGCAGCCAAGTCGGAGCCGGGCAGTTCTTC.